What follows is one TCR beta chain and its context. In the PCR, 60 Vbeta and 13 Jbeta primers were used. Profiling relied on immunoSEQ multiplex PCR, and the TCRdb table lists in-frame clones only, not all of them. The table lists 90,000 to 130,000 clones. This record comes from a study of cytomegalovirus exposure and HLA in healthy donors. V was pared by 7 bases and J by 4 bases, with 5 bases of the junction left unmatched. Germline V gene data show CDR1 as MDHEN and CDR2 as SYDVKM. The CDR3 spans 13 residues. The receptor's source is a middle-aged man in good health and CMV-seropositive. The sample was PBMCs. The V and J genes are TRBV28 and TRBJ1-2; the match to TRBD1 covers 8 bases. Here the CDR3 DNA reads TGTGCCAGCACTCCCACAGGGGGCTATGGCTACACCTTC. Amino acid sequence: CASTPTGGYGYTF.